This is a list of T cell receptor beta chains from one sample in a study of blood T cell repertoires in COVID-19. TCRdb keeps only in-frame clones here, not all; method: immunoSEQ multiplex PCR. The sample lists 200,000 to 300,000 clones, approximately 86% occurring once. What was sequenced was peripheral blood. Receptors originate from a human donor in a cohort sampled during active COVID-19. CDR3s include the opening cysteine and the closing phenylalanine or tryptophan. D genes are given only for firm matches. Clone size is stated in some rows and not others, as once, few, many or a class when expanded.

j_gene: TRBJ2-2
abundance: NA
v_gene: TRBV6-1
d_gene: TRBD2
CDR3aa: CASSEFSGRSDGELFF
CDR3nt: TGTGCCAGCAGTGAATTTAGCGGGAGGAGTGACGGGGAGCTGTTTTTT

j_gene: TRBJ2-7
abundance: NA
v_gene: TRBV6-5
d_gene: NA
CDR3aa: CASASSGHHPYEQYF
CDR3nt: TGTGCCAGTGCTTCCTCGGGACACCACCCCTACGAGCAGTACTTC

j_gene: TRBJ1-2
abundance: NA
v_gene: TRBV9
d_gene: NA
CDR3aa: CASSPYTPRGGDYGYTF
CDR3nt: TGTGCCAGCAGCCCCTATACCCCAAGGGGGGGGGACTATGGCTACACCTTC

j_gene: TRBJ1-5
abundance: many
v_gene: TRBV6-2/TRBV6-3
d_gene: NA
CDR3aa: CASSYPQGSSNQPQHF
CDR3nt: TGTGCCAGCAGTTACCCGCAGGGATCAAGCAATCAGCCCCAGCATTTT

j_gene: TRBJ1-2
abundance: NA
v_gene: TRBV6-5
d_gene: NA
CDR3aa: CASTRGADYGYTF
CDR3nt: TGTGCCAGCACTAGGGGCGCGGACTATGGCTACACCTTC

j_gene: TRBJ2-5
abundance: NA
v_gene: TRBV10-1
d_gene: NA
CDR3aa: CASSATRRETQYF
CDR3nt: TGCGCCAGCAGTGCGACTAGACGGGAGACCCAGTACTTC

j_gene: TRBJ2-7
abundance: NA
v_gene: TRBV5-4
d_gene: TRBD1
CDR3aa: CASSSGQGATYEQYF
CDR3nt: TGTGCCAGCAGCTCCGGACAGGGGGCAACCTACGAGCAGTACTTC

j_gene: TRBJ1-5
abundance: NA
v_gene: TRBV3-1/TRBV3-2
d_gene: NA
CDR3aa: CASSDFGLWHHQPQHF
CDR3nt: TGTGCCAGCAGCGACTTCGGTCTTTGGCATCATCAGCCCCAGCATTTT

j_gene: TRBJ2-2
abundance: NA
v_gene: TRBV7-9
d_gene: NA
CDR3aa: CAGKSGTGLGTGELFF
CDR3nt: TGTGCCGGAAAATCGGGTACAGGGTTGGGAACCGGGGAGCTGTTTTTT

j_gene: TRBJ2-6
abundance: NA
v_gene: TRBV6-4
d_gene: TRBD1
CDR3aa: CASSPQGAGANVLTF
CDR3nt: TGTGCCAGCAGTCCACAGGGGGCTGGGGCCAACGTCCTGACTTTC

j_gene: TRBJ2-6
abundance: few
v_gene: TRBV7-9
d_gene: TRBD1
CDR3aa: CASRSGQGASGANVLTF
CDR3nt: TGTGCCAGCAGATCTGGACAGGGGGCCTCTGGGGCCAACGTCCTGACTTTC

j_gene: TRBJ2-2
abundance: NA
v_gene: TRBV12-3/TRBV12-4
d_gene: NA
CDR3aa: CASRSYTGELFF
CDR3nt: TGTGCCAGCAGGTCTTACACCGGGGAGCTGTTTTTT

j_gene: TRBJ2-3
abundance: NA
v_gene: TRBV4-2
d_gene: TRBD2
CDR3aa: CASSLIAGGYTDTQYF
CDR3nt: TGTGCCAGCAGCCTCATAGCGGGGGGCTACACAGATACGCAGTATTTT

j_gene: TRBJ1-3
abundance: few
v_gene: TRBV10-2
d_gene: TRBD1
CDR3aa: CASSDPKFGQGTSGNTIYF
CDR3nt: TGCGCCAGCAGTGATCCGAAGTTCGGACAGGGGACTTCTGGAAACACCATATATTTT

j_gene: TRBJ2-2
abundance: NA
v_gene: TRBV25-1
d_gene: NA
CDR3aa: CASSETGWATGELFF
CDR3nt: TGTGCCAGCAGTGAAACAGGGTGGGCCACCGGGGAGCTGTTTTTT

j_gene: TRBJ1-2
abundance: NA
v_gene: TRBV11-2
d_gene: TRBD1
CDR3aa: CASSLDPRDRGRVGYTF
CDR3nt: TGTGCCAGCAGCTTAGACCCTCGGGACAGGGGACGAGTAGGCTACACCTTC

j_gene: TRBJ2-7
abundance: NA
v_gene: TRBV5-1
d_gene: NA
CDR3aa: CASSLDLGLSVYEQYF
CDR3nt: TGCGCCAGCAGCTTGGATCTCGGACTGAGTGTCTACGAGCAGTACTTC

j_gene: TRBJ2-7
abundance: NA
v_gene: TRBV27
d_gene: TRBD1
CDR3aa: CASSARQGITYEQYF
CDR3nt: TGTGCCAGCAGTGCCCGACAGGGGATTACCTACGAGCAGTACTTC

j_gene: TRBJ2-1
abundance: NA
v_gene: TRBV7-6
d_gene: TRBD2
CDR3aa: CASRSSVSGSSYNEQFF
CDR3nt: TGTGCCAGCAGATCGTCCGTTAGCGGGAGCTCCTACAATGAGCAGTTCTTC

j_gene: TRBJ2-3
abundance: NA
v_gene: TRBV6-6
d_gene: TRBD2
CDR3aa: CASSRYERTSDFTDTQYF
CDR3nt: TGTGCCAGCAGTCGTTACGAAAGGACTAGCGACTTCACAGATACGCAGTATTTT

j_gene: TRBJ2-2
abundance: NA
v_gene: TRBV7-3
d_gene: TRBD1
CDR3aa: CASSPRRGTGGANTGELFF
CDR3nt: TGTGCCAGCAGCCCTCGACGCGGGACAGGAGGAGCGAACACCGGGGAGCTGTTTTTT

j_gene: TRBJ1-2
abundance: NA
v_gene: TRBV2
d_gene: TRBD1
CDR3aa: CASSEEGQGYGYTF
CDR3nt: TGTGCCAGCAGTGAAGAGGGACAGGGGTATGGCTACACCTTC

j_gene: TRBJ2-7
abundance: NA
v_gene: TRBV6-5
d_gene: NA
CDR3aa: CASSYSGRVGYEQYF
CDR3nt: TGTGCCAGCAGTTACTCAGGCAGGGTAGGTTACGAGCAGTACTTC

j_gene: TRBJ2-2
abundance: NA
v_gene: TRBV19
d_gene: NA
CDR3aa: CASSWLGDTGELFF
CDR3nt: TGTGCCAGTAGTTGGTTAGGAGACACCGGGGAGCTGTTTTTT

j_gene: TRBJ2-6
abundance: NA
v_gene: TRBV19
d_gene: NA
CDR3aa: CASKEQERANVLTF
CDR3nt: TGTGCCAGTAAAGAACAGGAACGGGCCAACGTCCTGACTTTC

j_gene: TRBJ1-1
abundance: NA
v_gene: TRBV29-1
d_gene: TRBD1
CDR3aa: CSVAVRGQNTEAFF
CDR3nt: TGCAGCGTTGCGGTAAGGGGGCAAAACACTGAAGCTTTCTTT

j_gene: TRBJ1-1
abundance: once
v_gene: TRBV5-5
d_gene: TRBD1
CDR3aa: CASSPGQGNTEAFF
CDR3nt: TGTGCCAGCAGCCCGGGACAGGGCAACACTGAAGCTTTCTTT

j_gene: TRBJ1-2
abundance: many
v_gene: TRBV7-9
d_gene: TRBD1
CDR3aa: CASSKTTGRTNYGYTF
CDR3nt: TGTGCCAGCAGCAAGACGACAGGGAGGACTAACTATGGCTACACCTTC

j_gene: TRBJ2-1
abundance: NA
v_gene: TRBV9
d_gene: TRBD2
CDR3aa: CASSVGGLAGPSSYNEQFF
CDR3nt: TGTGCCAGCAGCGTCGGTGGACTAGCGGGGCCGAGCTCCTACAATGAGCAGTTCTTC

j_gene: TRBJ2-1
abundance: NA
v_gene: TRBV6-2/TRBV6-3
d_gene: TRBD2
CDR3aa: CASSYSGTSSNEQFF
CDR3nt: TGTGCCAGCAGTTACTCAGGGACTAGCTCAAATGAGCAGTTCTTC

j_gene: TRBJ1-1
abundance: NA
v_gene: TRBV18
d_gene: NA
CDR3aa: CASSPDDRQNTEAFF
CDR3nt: TGTGCCAGCTCACCGGACGACAGGCAGAACACTGAAGCTTTCTTT

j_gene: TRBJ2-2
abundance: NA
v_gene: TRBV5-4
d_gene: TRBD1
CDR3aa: CASNNGQANTGELFF
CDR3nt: TGTGCCAGCAACAATGGACAGGCGAACACCGGGGAGCTGTTTTTT

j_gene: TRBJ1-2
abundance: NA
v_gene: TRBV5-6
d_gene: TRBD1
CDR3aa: CASSFSPQGVPYGYTF
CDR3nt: TGTGCCAGCAGCTTTTCCCCCCAGGGGGTCCCCTATGGCTACACCTTC

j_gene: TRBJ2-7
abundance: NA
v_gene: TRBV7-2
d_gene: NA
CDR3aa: CASSARGGGAEVYEQYF
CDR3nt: TGTGCCAGCAGCGCACGGGGAGGGGGAGCAGAGGTGTACGAGCAGTACTTC

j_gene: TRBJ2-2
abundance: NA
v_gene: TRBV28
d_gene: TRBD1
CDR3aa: CASTAGGFSGELFF
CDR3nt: TGTGCCAGCACCGCAGGGGGCTTTTCCGGGGAGCTGTTTTTT

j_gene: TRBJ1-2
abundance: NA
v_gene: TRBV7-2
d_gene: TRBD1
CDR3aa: CASSLNRGSRYGYTF
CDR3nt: TGTGCCAGCAGCTTGAACAGGGGTAGTCGCTATGGCTACACCTTC

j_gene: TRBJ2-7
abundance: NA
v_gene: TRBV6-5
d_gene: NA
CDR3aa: CASSYSEAQSPEQYF
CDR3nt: TGTGCCAGCAGTTACTCGGAGGCTCAATCCCCCGAGCAGTACTTC

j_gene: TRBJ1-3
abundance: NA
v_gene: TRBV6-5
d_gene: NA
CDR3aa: CASSSRRVRGNTIYF
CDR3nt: TGTGCCAGCAGTTCGCGCAGGGTGCGCGGAAACACCATATATTTT

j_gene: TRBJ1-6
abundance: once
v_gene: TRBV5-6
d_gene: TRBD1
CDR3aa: CASSLGTGVLSPLHF
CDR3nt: TGTGCCAGCAGCTTGGGTACAGGGGTTTTGTCACCCCTCCACTTT

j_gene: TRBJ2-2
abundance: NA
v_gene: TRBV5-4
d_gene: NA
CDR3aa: CASSGGSGELFF
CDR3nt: TGTGCCAGCAGCGGGGGGTCCGGGGAGCTGTTTTTT

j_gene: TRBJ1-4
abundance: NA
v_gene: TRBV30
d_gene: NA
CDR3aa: CAWSYGSGTNEKLFF
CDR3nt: TGTGCCTGGAGCTATGGGTCCGGGACTAATGAAAAACTGTTTTTT

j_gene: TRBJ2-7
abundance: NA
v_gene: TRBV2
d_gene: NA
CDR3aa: CASSGAAHEQYF
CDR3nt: TGTGCCAGCAGTGGGGCCGCCCACGAGCAGTACTTC

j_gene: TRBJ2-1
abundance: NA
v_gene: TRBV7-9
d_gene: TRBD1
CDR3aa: CASSPRDRDYNEQFF
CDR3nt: TGTGCCAGCAGCCCCCGGGACAGGGACTACAATGAGCAGTTCTTC

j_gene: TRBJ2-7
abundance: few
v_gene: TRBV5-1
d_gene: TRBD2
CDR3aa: CASTQGRGEEQYF
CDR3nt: TGCGCCAGCACCCAAGGCCGGGGGGAGGAGCAGTACTTC

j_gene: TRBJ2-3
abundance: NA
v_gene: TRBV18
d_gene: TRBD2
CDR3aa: CASSLQAPGLAGSSTDTQYF
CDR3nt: TGTGCCAGCTCCCTTCAAGCACCGGGACTAGCGGGTTCTAGCACAGATACGCAGTATTTT

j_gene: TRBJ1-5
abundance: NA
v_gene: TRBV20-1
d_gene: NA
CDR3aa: CSASRGQIQPQHF
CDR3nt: TGCAGTGCTAGTCGTGGACAGATTCAGCCCCAGCATTTT

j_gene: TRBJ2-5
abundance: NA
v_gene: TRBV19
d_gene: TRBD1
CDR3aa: CASSIGYRGEQETQYF
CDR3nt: TGTGCCAGTAGTATAGGTTACAGGGGAGAGCAAGAGACCCAGTACTTC